These 16 T cell receptor beta chains were all obtained from the same sample, sequenced in a study of cytomegalovirus exposure and HLA in healthy donors. Assay used: immunoSEQ multiplex PCR; TCRdb lists only in-frame clones, some missing. In the table there are fewer than 150,000 clones, about 90% of which are singletons. Sample: PBMCs. The receptors shown here come from a man under 40 in good health and CMV-seronegative.

This chain links TRBV11-3 with TRBJ2-1, with 7 positions matching TRBD1. The CDR3 is 13 residues long. V shed 3 bases, J shed 12 bases, and the junction held 8 bases outside the gene matches. Per the germline V gene, CDR1 is SGHNT and CDR2 is YENEEA. Here the CDR3 reads CASSFQHRGAQFF. In DNA, the CDR3 is TGTGCCAGCAGCTTTCAACACAGGGGAGCGCAGTTCTTC.

The rearrangement links TRBV30 to TRBJ1-2, with unresolved D. The CDR3 extends over 13 amino acids. Trimming left V 5 bases short and J 7 bases short, with 17 bases between. The germline CDR1 and CDR2 sequences are GTSNPN and SVGIG (reference sequence). The CDR3 DNA follows: TGTGCCTGGCTAGCCAACCGGGATCCTGGCTACACCTTC. It is translated as CAWLANRDPGYTF.

This chain uses TRBV10-2 with TRBJ2-3; 11 nucleotides line up with TRBD2. J was trimmed by 1 base and V by 6 bases; bases with no gene match: 0. The CDR3 is made up of 14 amino acids. CDR1 and CDR2 (germline): WSHSY, SAAADI. CDR3 protein: CASRLAGGTDTQYF. For the CDR3, the DNA is TGCGCCAGCAGACTAGCGGGGGGCACAGATACGCAGTATTTT.

A few counts support this clone. J is TRBJ1-4 and V is TRBV6-5; weak D call: TRBD1 (6 bases). CDR1 and CDR2 (germline): MNHEY, SVGAGI. V shed 5 bases and J shed 7 bases, with 14 bases lying between them. The CDR3 extends over 14 amino acids. For the CDR3, the DNA is TGTGCCAGCAGTGGTTCCGGGACATCTGAAAAACTGTTTTTT. This gives the protein CASSGSGTSEKLFF.

The chain uses TRBV11-2 and TRBJ2-1; 9 nucleotides align to TRBD2. CDR1 is SGHAT and CDR2 is FQNNGV in the germline V gene. The V and J ends lost 6 bases and 6 bases, in that order; junction bases with no gene match: 12. The CDR3 has 16 residues. CDR3 coding DNA: TGTGCCAGCAGTTCCCTTATGGGACTAGCAATCAATGAGCAGTTCTTC. It is translated as CASSSLMGLAINEQFF.

The chain has TRBV2 and TRBJ2-5; tentatively, D is TRBD2 (5 bases). The CDR3 has 15 amino acids. V was pared by 6 bases and J by 3 bases, with 17 bases between. Per germline, CDR1 SNHLY and CDR2 FYNNEI. This CDR3 is CASSRNSGLEETQYF. Written as DNA, the CDR3 is TGTGCCAGCAGCCGAAACTCAGGACTTGAAGAGACCCAGTACTTC.

This chain uses TRBV6-6 with TRBJ1-2; 8 nucleotides align to TRBD1. Unmatched junction bases numbered 12, after V lost 7 bases and J lost 8 bases. The V gene's germline CDR1 is MNHNY and CDR2 SVGAGI (reference sequence). The CDR3 is 14 residues long. The CDR3 coding sequence is TGTGCCAGCAACATACAGGACAGGGCCGGCGGCTACACCTTC. It codes for CASNIQDRAGGYTF.

In its sample, this clone is medium-sized. The CDR3: CASSPDCGYSNQPQHF. In nucleotides, the CDR3 is TGTGCCAGCAGCCCCGATTGCGGGTATAGCAATCAGCCCCAGCATTTT. The chain joins TRBV21-1 to TRBJ1-5. TRBV21-1 is recorded as a pseudogene. The CDR3 consists of 16 residues.

The chain is built from TRBV6-7 and TRBJ2-6; tentatively, D is TRBD1 (5 bases). TRBV6-7 counts as an open reading frame of uncertain function. The CDR3 length is 17 residues. V was pared by 2 bases and J by 1 base, with 12 bases between. The CDR3 DNA reads TGTGCCAGCAGTTACGGGGCGAACGGGTCTGGGGCCAACGTCCTGACTTTC. This codes for CASSYGANGSGANVLTF.

The gene calls are TRBV5-1 and TRBJ1-1, with 10 bases that match TRBD1. After removal of 4 bases from V and 3 bases from J, the junction contained 3 bases not matched to a gene. Germline V gene data show CDR1 as SGHRS and CDR2 as YFSETQ. The CDR3 consists of 14 residues. In DNA, the CDR3 is TGCGCCAGCAGCGGGGGACAGGGGCACACTGAAGCTTTCTTT. As protein: CASSGGQGHTEAFF.

This chain uses TRBV7-2 with TRBJ2-2; 7 positions agree with TRBD1. Germline V lookup: CDR1 SGHTA, CDR2 FQGNSA. This CDR3 spans 19 amino acids. The V and J ends lost 5 bases and 3 bases, in that order; junction bases with no gene match: 18. Written as DNA, the CDR3 is TGTGCCAGCAGCATCGGACAGGATCAAGCCCTAAGGGACACCGGGGAGCTGTTTTTT. Translating it yields CASSIGQDQALRDTGELFF.

Notes on this clone: One end of the junction is discordant with germline, which a read error may explain. The V and J genes are TRBV6-1 and TRBJ2-7, with 7 bases matching TRBD2. CDR1 is MNHNS, CDR2 SASEGT, per germline. This CDR3 is 14 amino acids long. The CDR3 loop is CASREGLVLYEQYF. In nucleotides, the CDR3 is TGTGCCAGCAGGGAAGGACTAGTCCTATACGAGCAGTACTTC.

CDR3 protein: CASSGGGRGNEQFF. In DNA, the CDR3 is TGTGCCAGCAGCGGAGGGGGCCGTGGGAATGAGCAGTTCTTC. The chain recombines TRBV11-2 with TRBJ2-1, with a tentative D call TRBD1 (7 bases). Trimming cost V 5 bases and J 7 bases, with 15 bases left between them. The CDR3 contains 14 residues. Germline V gives CDR1 SGHAT, CDR2 FQNNGV.

The chain is built from TRBV7-2 and TRBJ2-3, with TRBD1 as a possible D gene (5 bases). V was shortened by 2 bases and J by 3 bases, with 12 bases between the two germline ends. This CDR3 comprises 15 residues. Germline loops: CDR1 SGHTA, CDR2 FQGNSA. The CDR3 DNA is TGTGCCAGCAGCTTAAGGCAGGGTGAAACAGATACGCAGTATTTT. Protein: CASSLRQGETDTQYF.

V and J are TRBV11-2 and TRBJ2-1; possibly TRBD1 for D (6 bases). V was trimmed by 5 bases and J by 2 bases, leaving 16 bases between them. The CDR3 loop spans 16 amino acids. From germline, CDR1 is SGHAT and CDR2 FQNNGV. The CDR3 coding sequence is TGTGCCAGCAGCACAGGTGCAGGGGTGGCCTACAATGAGCAGTTCTTC. The encoded protein is CASSTGAGVAYNEQFF.

This clone was counted once. The gene calls are TRBV7-2 and TRBJ2-7, with D possibly TRBD1 on 6 matching bases. From germline, CDR1 is SGHTA and CDR2 FQGNSA. The CDR3 is made up of 15 amino acids. V was cut by 5 bases and J by 3 bases, with 17 bases left in between. The CDR3 here is CASSQSGTLNYEQYF. CDR3 DNA: TGTGCCAGCAGCCAATCCGGGACACTGAACTACGAGCAGTACTTC.